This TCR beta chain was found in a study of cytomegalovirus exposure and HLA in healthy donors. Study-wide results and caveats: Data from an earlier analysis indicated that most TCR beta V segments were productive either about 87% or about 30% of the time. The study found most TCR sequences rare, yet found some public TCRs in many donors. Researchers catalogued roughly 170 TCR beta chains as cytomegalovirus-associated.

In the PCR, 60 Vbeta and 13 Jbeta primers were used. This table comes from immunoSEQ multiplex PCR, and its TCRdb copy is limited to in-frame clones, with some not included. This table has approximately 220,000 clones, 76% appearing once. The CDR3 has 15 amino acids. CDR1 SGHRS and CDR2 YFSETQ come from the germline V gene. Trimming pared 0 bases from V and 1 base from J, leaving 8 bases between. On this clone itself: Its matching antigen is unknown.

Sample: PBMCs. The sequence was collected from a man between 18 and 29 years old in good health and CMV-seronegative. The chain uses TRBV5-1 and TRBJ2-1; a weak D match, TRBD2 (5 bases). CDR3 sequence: CASSLDGKSYNEQFF. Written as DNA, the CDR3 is TGCGCCAGCAGCTTGGACGGGAAATCCTACAATGAGCAGTTCTTC. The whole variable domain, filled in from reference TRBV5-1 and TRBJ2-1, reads KAGVTQTPRYLIKTRGQQVTLSCSPISGHRSVSWYQQTPGQGLQFLFEYFSETQRNKGNFPGRFSGRQFSNSRSEMNVSTLELGDSALYLCASSLDGKSYNEQFFGPGTRLTVL.